This is a list of T cell receptor beta chains from one sample in a study of T-cell memory formation after mild COVID-19. TCRdb analysed the 5' RACE reads with MiXCR anew, one entry per CDR3 protein. This table holds approximately 60,000 distinct CDR3 sequences, roughly 10% found once. Sequencing was carried out using PBMCs or a T cell subset sorted from them (not recorded which). These receptor sequences come from a man between 18 and 29 years old who had mild COVID-19 (a few samples of this study predate the infection). Cell type and time point are not known. The CDR3 runs from the conserved cysteine through the conserved F or W. A D gene is named only where the DNA matches it firmly. Clone size appears in some rows only: once, few, many, or a class for an expanded clone.

V: TRBV19; length: 15; size: -; D: TRBD1; J: TRBJ1-4; DNA: TGTGCCAGTAGCCGACAGGGGGCCGGTAATGAAAAACTGTTTTTT; CDR3: CASSRQGAGNEKLFF
V: TRBV7-6; length: 15; size: -; D: -; J: TRBJ2-2; DNA: TGTGCCAGCAGCTTAGAGGGGGAACGCACCGGGGAGCTGTTTTTT; CDR3: CASSLEGERTGELFF
V: TRBV20-1; length: 17; size: many; D: -; J: TRBJ2-3; DNA: TGCAGTGCTCCCAAGGGGGCGGGGGCAGGTTACACAGATACGCAGTATTTT; CDR3: CSAPKGAGAGYTDTQYF
V: TRBV4-3; length: 16; size: many; D: -; J: TRBJ2-7; DNA: TGCGCCAGCAGCCAAGCCATCCGGGGGAGCTCCTACGAGCAGTACTTC; CDR3: CASSQAIRGSSYEQYF
V: TRBV5-1; length: 16; size: many; D: -; J: TRBJ2-5; DNA: TGCGCCAGCAGCTCTAGCCTACTTGGTCGACAAGAGACCCAGTACTTC; CDR3: CASSSSLLGRQETQYF
V: TRBV6-2/TRBV6-3; length: 14; size: few; D: TRBD2; J: TRBJ2-3; DNA: TGTGCCAGCGGGCTAGCGGGGAGCACAGATACGCAGTATTTT; CDR3: CASGLAGSTDTQYF
V: TRBV7-6; length: 15; size: few; D: -; J: TRBJ2-5; DNA: TGTGCCAGCAGCCGGGACTTTTCCCAGGGAGAGACCCAGTACTTC; CDR3: CASSRDFSQGETQYF
V: TRBV20-1; length: 14; size: -; D: TRBD1; J: TRBJ2-5; DNA: TGCAGTGCTAGTTCGGGACAGGGGCGGGAGACCCAGTACTTC; CDR3: CSASSGQGRETQYF
V: TRBV5-1; length: 15; size: -; D: TRBD1; J: TRBJ2-1; DNA: TGCGCCAGCAGCACAGGGACAGGGGGCTACAATGAGCAGTTCTTC; CDR3: CASSTGTGGYNEQFF
V: TRBV29-1; length: 12; size: few; D: -; J: TRBJ1-3; DNA: TGCAGCGTTGAAGGCGGGGGAAACACCATATATTTT; CDR3: CSVEGGGNTIYF
V: TRBV6-1; length: 15; size: few; D: -; J: TRBJ1-5; DNA: TGTGCCAGCAGGCCAGCAGGGTTTAGCAATCAGCCCCAGCATTTT; CDR3: CASRPAGFSNQPQHF
V: TRBV7-3; length: 15; size: -; D: -; J: TRBJ2-1; DNA: TGTGCCAGCAGCCTCTCGCCGGGGGAGTACAATGAGCAGTTCTTC; CDR3: CASSLSPGEYNEQFF
V: TRBV7-2; length: 14; size: few; D: -; J: TRBJ2-5; DNA: TGTGCCAGCAGCCCCACGAGGGGCGCGGAGACCCAGTACTTC; CDR3: CASSPTRGAETQYF
V: TRBV5-4; length: 16; size: many; D: -; J: TRBJ2-3; DNA: TGTGCCAGCAGTGGGGCTGGCCAGGGAGGCCCAGATACGCAGTATTTT; CDR3: CASSGAGQGGPDTQYF
V: TRBV7-2; length: 15; size: many; D: -; J: TRBJ2-5; DNA: TGTGCCAGCAGCCCAAATATGCAGTGGTCGGAGACCCAGTACTTC; CDR3: CASSPNMQWSETQYF
V: TRBV5-1; length: 16; size: many; D: TRBD2; J: TRBJ2-5; DNA: TGCGCCAGCACCCCTAGCGGGGGGGGAATCGGAGAGACCCAGTACTTC; CDR3: CASTPSGGGIGETQYF
V: TRBV5-1; length: 14; size: -; D: -; J: TRBJ2-3; DNA: TGCGCCAGCAGCACAAATCCTAACACAGATACGCAGTATTTT; CDR3: CASSTNPNTDTQYF
V: TRBV29-1; length: 14; size: few; D: -; J: TRBJ2-3; DNA: TGCAGCGTTGAAGATATGGGGGCGCGTGATACGCAGTATTTT; CDR3: CSVEDMGARDTQYF
V: TRBV11-2; length: 14; size: -; D: -; J: TRBJ1-6; DNA: TGTGCCAGCAGCTTTGTCTCCGAAAATTCACCCCTCCACTTT; CDR3: CASSFVSENSPLHF
V: TRBV20-1; length: 19; size: -; D: TRBD2; J: TRBJ2-1; DNA: TGCAGTGCTATAGATCCGGGACTAGCCGACCTCGTTTCCTACAATGAGCAGTTCTTC; CDR3: CSAIDPGLADLVSYNEQFF
V: TRBV11-2; length: 16; size: many; D: TRBD2; J: TRBJ2-1; DNA: TGTGCCAGCAGCCTTTCCTCCGGGACTAGCGGGCCGGAGCAGTTCTTC; CDR3: CASSLSSGTSGPEQFF
V: TRBV19; length: 15; size: -; D: -; J: TRBJ1-5; DNA: TGTGCCAGTAGTCTGAGGGGCGAAAGCAATCAGCCCCAGCATTTT; CDR3: CASSLRGESNQPQHF
V: TRBV4-1; length: 13; size: few; D: -; J: TRBJ1-6; DNA: TGCGCCAGCAGCCAACGGACTAATTCACCCCTCCACTTT; CDR3: CASSQRTNSPLHF
V: TRBV5-6; length: 15; size: -; D: TRBD1; J: TRBJ2-3; DNA: TGTGCCAGCAGCAGCTACAGGGGAGTAGCAGATACGCAGTATTTT; CDR3: CASSSYRGVADTQYF
V: TRBV20-1; length: 14; size: medium-sized; D: -; J: TRBJ2-2; DNA: TGCAGTGCTAGGGTAGCGGCGAACACCGGGGAGCTGTTTTTT; CDR3: CSARVAANTGELFF
V: TRBV18; length: 15; size: -; D: TRBD1; J: TRBJ1-1; DNA: TGTGCCAGCTCACCCACACAGGGGGCGTACACTGAAGCTTTCTTT; CDR3: CASSPTQGAYTEAFF
V: TRBV20-1; length: 14; size: many; D: -; J: TRBJ2-7; DNA: TGCAGTGCTAGTCTCCCGGGGTCTACCTACGAGCAGTACTTC; CDR3: CSASLPGSTYEQYF
V: TRBV12-3/TRBV12-4; length: 15; size: -; D: -; J: TRBJ2-5; DNA: TGTGCCAGCAGCTCTCCCGTGGAGGGGGGGGAGACCCAGTACTTC; CDR3: CASSSPVEGGETQYF
V: TRBV11-2; length: 16; size: -; D: -; J: TRBJ2-3; DNA: TGTGCCAGCAGCTTGCGAGCGGACGCTAGCACAGATACGCAGTATTTT; CDR3: CASSLRADASTDTQYF
V: TRBV5-1; length: 16; size: -; D: -; J: TRBJ2-5; DNA: TGCGCCAGCAGCATCCGAACGGACAGTACCCAAGAGACCCAGTACTTC; CDR3: CASSIRTDSTQETQYF
V: TRBV10-3; length: 15; size: few; D: -; J: TRBJ1-1; DNA: TGTGCCATCAGTGAGTCCCAGAAGGGATGGACTGAAGCTTTCTTT; CDR3: CAISESQKGWTEAFF
V: TRBV5-1; length: 16; size: few; D: TRBD2; J: TRBJ2-2; DNA: TGCGCCAGCAGCCCGCTGGCGGGGGGGCGGACCGGGGAGCTGTTTTTT; CDR3: CASSPLAGGRTGELFF
V: TRBV27; length: 13; size: -; D: -; J: TRBJ2-4; DNA: TGTGCCTCTCGGACAACAGCCAAAAACATTCAGTACTTC; CDR3: CASRTTAKNIQYF
V: TRBV20-1; length: 16; size: many; D: -; J: TRBJ2-4; DNA: TGCAGTGCTAGTGATCCGCGGGACAGCCAAAACAGCATTCAGTACTTC; CDR3: CSASDPRDSQNSIQYF
V: TRBV5-1; length: 13; size: few; D: -; J: TRBJ1-1; DNA: TGCGCCAGCAAGGCCCTCATGAACACTGAAGCTTTCTTT; CDR3: CASKALMNTEAFF
V: TRBV7-2; length: 15; size: -; D: TRBD2; J: TRBJ2-1; DNA: TGTGCCAGCAGTCTTGGAATAGCGGGGGGCTATGAGCAGTTCTTC; CDR3: CASSLGIAGGYEQFF
V: TRBV9; length: 13; size: once; D: -; J: TRBJ2-3; DNA: TGTGCCAGCAGCTTGGAAGGGGCAGATACGCAGTATTTT; CDR3: CASSLEGADTQYF
V: TRBV11-3; length: 16; size: -; D: -; J: TRBJ2-3; DNA: TGTGCCAGCAGCTTCCAGGGGACCTCTCGCACAGATACGCAGTATTTT; CDR3: CASSFQGTSRTDTQYF
V: TRBV12-3/TRBV12-4; length: 16; size: few; D: TRBD1; J: TRBJ1-2; DNA: TGTGCCAGTAAGGCGCCAGGGGGATTAGGTGGCTATGGCTACACCTTC; CDR3: CASKAPGGLGGYGYTF
V: TRBV15; length: 14; size: many; D: TRBD1; J: TRBJ2-5; DNA: TGTGCCACCAGCAGCCAGGGGGCCGATGAGACCCAGTACTTC; CDR3: CATSSQGADETQYF
V: TRBV7-9; length: 13; size: few; D: TRBD1; J: TRBJ1-1; DNA: TGTGCCAGCAGCGCGCAGGGGGAAACTGAAGCTTTCTTT; CDR3: CASSAQGETEAFF
V: TRBV2; length: 15; size: -; D: -; J: TRBJ1-5; DNA: TGTGCCAGCCGATACGGGACGGAGAACCATCGGCCCCAGCATTTT; CDR3: CASRYGTENHRPQHF
V: TRBV7-2; length: 16; size: few; D: -; J: TRBJ2-2; DNA: TGTGCCAGCAGCCCCCGACGGCACGCGAACACCGGGGAGCTGTTTTTT; CDR3: CASSPRRHANTGELFF
V: TRBV18; length: 14; size: few; D: -; J: TRBJ1-2; DNA: TGTGCCAGCTCAGGACGGACCTTGGACTATGGCTACACCTTC; CDR3: CASSGRTLDYGYTF
V: TRBV5-1; length: 14; size: -; D: -; J: TRBJ1-1; DNA: TGCGCCAGCAGCTTGGAAAACATGAACACTGAAGCTTTCTTT; CDR3: CASSLENMNTEAFF
V: TRBV4-3; length: 15; size: many; D: TRBD2; J: TRBJ2-1; DNA: TGCGCCAGCAGCCAGCTAGCGGGGGAATACAATGAGCAGTTCTTC; CDR3: CASSQLAGEYNEQFF